A single sample gave rise to the 29 T cell receptor beta chains below, sequenced in a study of blood T cells in healthy people across ages. Primers used in a second PCR of roughly 7 to 12 cycles were a sample-barcoded 5' primer and a J-beta primer mix. TCRdb independently ran MiXCR on the 5' RACE reads; one entry per CDR3 protein. The sample records fewer than 1,000,000 distinct CDR3 sequences, around 50% being singletons. Sequencing used blood. The receptors derive from a man older than 75 in good health.

A note on this clonotype: The junction shows a germline mismatch at one end, possibly a read error. The V call is TRBV4-3, the J call TRBJ2-5; no definite D call. Germline CDR1 is LGHNA and CDR2 is YSLEER. This CDR3 is built from 14 residues. The CDR3 protein is CAGSHPVKPDEQYF. The CDR3 nucleotides are TGCGCCGGCAGCCATCCCGTGAAACCTGATGAGCAGTACTTC.

This chain links TRBV5-1 with TRBJ2-2, with D perhaps matching TRBD1 (6 bases). In germline, CDR1 is SGHRS, CDR2 YFSETQ. V dropped 0 bases and J dropped 5 bases, with 11 bases sitting between them. The CDR3 consists of 15 residues. The CDR3: CASSLDRVGTGELFF. Written as DNA, the CDR3 is TGCGCCAGCAGCTTGGACAGGGTTGGGACCGGGGAGCTGTTTTTT.

This clonotype was detected once. The chain has TRBV9 and TRBJ2-2; 9 bases align to TRBD1. The CDR3 totals 18 residues. Germline V gives CDR1 SGDLS, CDR2 YYNGEE. With V trimmed by 3 bases and J by 7 bases, 16 bases remained unmatched. The CDR3 region has the DNA TGTGCCAGCAGCGCCCAACTACGCCGGGACAGGGAAGGCGGGGAGCTGTTTTTT. Its translation: CASSAQLRRDREGGELFF.

V gene TRBV7-2 combines with J gene TRBJ2-5, with D possibly called TRBD1 or TRBD2 (5 bases each). The J call may be faulty, since TRBJ2-7 better matches the DNA end. The CDR3 is 13 residues long. Germline loops: CDR1 SGHTA, CDR2 FQGNSA. CDR3 DNA sequence: TGTGCCAGCAGAGGTGGGGGAGAATACGAGCAGTACTTC. Amino acid sequence: CASRGGGEYEQYF.

V usage is TRBV28 and J usage is TRBJ2-7; TRBD1 or TRBD2 may be the D gene (5 bases each). CDR1 and CDR2 from the germline V gene are MDHEN and SYDVKM. V was shortened by 3 bases and J by 2 bases, with 14 bases between the two germline ends. The CDR3 sequence is 15 residues long. The CDR3 region has the DNA TGTGCCAGCAGTTTGAGAAGGGGAGTCGCCTACGAGCAGTACTTC. It translates to CASSLRRGVAYEQYF.

The gene calls are TRBV6-6 and TRBJ1-2; 10 bases are a match to TRBD1. In germline, CDR1 is MNHNY, CDR2 SVGAGI (reference sequence). J lost 6 bases, V lost 2 bases, and 6 bases had no gene match. This CDR3 region has 15 residues. CDR3 coding DNA: TGTGCCAGCAGTTACCTGGGACAGGGGATGGATGGCTACACCTTC. Protein sequence: CASSYLGQGMDGYTF.

The chain carries TRBV6-2 or TRBV6-3 and TRBJ1-2; the D is unclear. This CDR3 spans 11 amino acids. Germline CDR1 and CDR2: MNHEY and SVGEGT. The V end was cut by 0 bases, the J end by 8 bases, with 4 bases between. The CDR3 reads CASSYSVGYTF. The CDR3 nucleotides are TGTGCCAGCAGTTACTCAGTGGGCTACACCTTC.

The table lists this clonotype with a count of one. J is TRBJ2-1 and V is TRBV27, with 15 nucleotides matching TRBD2. The CDR3 length is 16 residues. Germline assignment: CDR1 MNHEY and CDR2 SMNVEV (reference sequence). Trimming took 4 bases from V and 12 from J; bases not matched to a gene: 10. The CDR3 region has the DNA TGTGCCAGCAGTTCTACAAGGACTAGCGGGGGGGCTGTGCAGTTCTTC. Residues: CASSSTRTSGGAVQFF.

The rearrangement joins TRBV6-2 or TRBV6-3 to TRBJ2-7; TRBD1 or TRBD2 may be the D gene (5 bases each). V shed 8 bases and J shed 10 bases, with 18 bases lying between them. CDR1 and CDR2 from the germline V gene are MNHEY and SVGEGT. This CDR3 is 12 amino acids long. The CDR3 sequence: CASGEGPTVQYF. CDR3 coding DNA: TGTGCCAGCGGAGAGGGGCCCACGGTCCAGTACTTC.

This rearrangement joins TRBV3-1 to TRBJ2-3; D call uncertain. Germline V gives CDR1 LGHDT, CDR2 YNNKEL (reference sequence). V gave up 4 bases and J gave up 2 bases, with 10 bases separating them. This CDR3 is built from 14 residues. In nucleotides, the CDR3 is TGTGCCAGCAGCCGGGCCCTCACCACAGATACGCAGTATTTT. This sequence encodes CASSRALTTDTQYF.

This clonotype was detected only a few times. The chain links TRBV6-6 to TRBJ2-1, with no clear D. The CDR3 sequence is 14 residues long. Trimming stripped 6 bases from V and 10 bases from J, with 19 bases between. CDR1 MNHNY and CDR2 SVGAGI come from the germline V gene (reference sequence). The CDR3, as DNA: TGTGCCAGCAGCCGCGAGTCTTGGTTCGGAGAGCAGTTCTTC. Amino acid sequence: CASSRESWFGEQFF.

The rearrangement uses TRBV20-1 and TRBJ2-5; D is undetermined. Trimming removed 6 bases from V and 5 bases from J, with 13 bases in between. The CDR3 contains 12 residues. CDR1 and CDR2 from the germline V gene are DFQATT and SNEGSKA (reference sequence). CDR3 region: CSAVHRIETQYF. The CDR3 coding sequence is TGCAGTGCCGTACATAGGATCGAGACCCAGTACTTC.

The chain combines TRBV20-1 with TRBJ2-3; D is undetermined. Between the trimmed V and J ends, which lost 0 bases and 4 bases, there was a span of 14 bases. CDR1 is DFQATT, CDR2 SNEGSKA, per germline (reference sequence). This CDR3 has 15 amino acids. The CDR3 DNA reads as TGCAGTGCTAGAGATTCCAGTCACTTATCAGATACGCAGTATTTT. Its protein is CSARDSSHLSDTQYF.

This clonotype was picked up many times. This chain links TRBV4-1 with TRBJ2-1, with 7 bases identical to TRBD2. J was trimmed by 0 bases and V by 4 bases; bases with no gene match: 9. The CDR3 is 17 amino acids. Germline V gene data show CDR1 as MGHRA and CDR2 as YSYEKL. CDR3 sequence (DNA): TGCGCCAGCAGCCCAGGAGCCCGCGGGAGCTCCTACAATGAGCAGTTCTTC. It codes for CASSPGARGSSYNEQFF.

The chain links TRBV11-1 to TRBJ2-7; 9 bases match TRBD2. This CDR3 region has 17 residues. Per the germline V gene, CDR1 is SGHAT and CDR2 is FQDESV (reference sequence). V lost 1 base and J lost 4; bases outside the gene matches: 11. CDR3 sequence reads: CASSLDPAAGGSYEQYF. CDR3 in DNA: TGTGCCAGCAGCTTAGACCCGGCAGCGGGAGGTTCTTACGAGCAGTACTTC.

The chain recombines TRBV29-1 with TRBJ1-3, with no clear D. Germline V gene sequence: CDR1 SQVTM, CDR2 ANQGSEA. The V end lost 5 bases, the J end lost 3 bases, and 11 bases lay between the germline ends. The CDR3 is 13 amino acids. DNA of the CDR3: TGCAGCGTTCGGGATGGCGGTGGAAACACCATATATTTT. Translated: CSVRDGGGNTIYF.

The chain is built from TRBV7-9 and TRBJ1-1, with 8 bases lining up with TRBD1. Germline values: CDR1 SEHNR, CDR2 FQNEAQ (reference sequence). This CDR3 spans 16 amino acids. V trimming: 5 bases; J trimming: 0 bases; junction bases outside the gene matches: 8. The CDR3 sequence: CASSIGTGHMNTEAFF. Here the CDR3 DNA reads TGTGCCAGCAGCATCGGGACAGGTCACATGAACACTGAAGCTTTCTTT.

The CDR3 is CASSPPESGSYEQYF. CDR3 coding DNA: TGTGCCAGCAGCCCGCCCGAGTCAGGGTCCTACGAGCAGTACTTC. The rearrangement uses TRBV28 and TRBJ2-7; weak D call: TRBD1 (5 bases). CDR3 size: 15 residues. V shed 6 bases and J shed 1 base, with 16 bases lying between them. Germline loops: CDR1 MDHEN, CDR2 SYDVKM.

This clonotype has only a few counts. The chain employs TRBV27 and TRBJ1-2; 7 bases agree with TRBD1. V shed 2 bases and J 2 bases; nucleotides not matched to a gene: 2. Looked up from germline, CDR1 is MNHEY and CDR2 is SMNVEV (reference sequence). There are 14 residues in the CDR3. CDR3 nucleotide sequence: TGTGCCAGCAGTTTAGACAGGGAGAACTATGGCTACACCTTC. It specifies CASSLDRENYGYTF.

The chain joins TRBV11-2 to TRBJ2-7, with 10 bases matching TRBD2. The V and J ends lost 5 bases and 0 bases, in that order; junction bases with no gene match: 7. The CDR3 consists of 16 residues. The V gene's germline CDR1 is SGHAT and CDR2 FQNNGV. The CDR3: CASSKEGLAVSYEQYF. In DNA form, the CDR3 reads TGTGCCAGCAGCAAAGAAGGACTAGCGGTCTCCTACGAGCAGTACTTC.

The chain recombines TRBV11-1 with TRBJ2-4; the D gene could be TRBD1 or TRBD2 (5 bases each). Trimming cost V 3 bases and J 2 bases, with 5 bases left between them. Per germline, CDR1 SGHAT and CDR2 FQDESV (reference sequence). This CDR3 has 13 amino acids. The CDR3 DNA is TGTGCCAGCAGCTTGGGACCCAAAAACATTCAGTACTTC. Translated, it gives CASSLGPKNIQYF.

Points on this clonotype: A much more abundant neighbour one base away suggests this may be a read error. The chain recombines TRBV7-2 with TRBJ2-7, with 8 bases that match TRBD2. The CDR3 has 17 residues. J lost 3 bases, V lost 5 bases, and 15 bases had no gene match. The germline gives CDR1 SGHTA, CDR2 FQGNSA. The CDR3 is CASSTRGGGGGNYEQYF. CDR3 nucleotide sequence: TGTGCCAGCAGCACCCGTGGCGGAGGCGGGGGGAACTACGAGCAGTACTTC.

This chain links TRBV10-3 with TRBJ2-1; TRBD2 matches at 11 bases. V shed 4 bases, J shed 0 bases, and the junction held 5 bases outside the gene matches. This CDR3 contains 17 residues. In germline, CDR1 is ENHRY, CDR2 SYGVKD. DNA for the CDR3: TGTGCCATCAGTGGACTAGCGGGGTCGAGCTCCTACAATGAGCAGTTCTTC. Amino acid sequence: CAISGLAGSSSYNEQFF.

This clonotype was detected a few times. This chain connects TRBV2 to TRBJ2-1; D is undetermined. V dropped 2 bases and J dropped 10 bases, with 12 bases sitting between them. CDR1 and CDR2 from the germline V gene are SNHLY and FYNNEI. The CDR3 extends over 13 amino acids. CDR3 protein: CASSEWLESEQFF. CDR3 DNA sequence: TGTGCCAGCAGTGAATGGCTAGAATCCGAGCAGTTCTTC. Full variable domain (outside the CDR3, taken from reference TRBV2 and TRBJ2-1): EPEVTQTPSHQVTQMGQEVILRCVPISNHLYFYWYRQILGQKVEFLVSFYNNEISEKSEIFDDQFSVERPDGSNFTLKIRSTKLEDSAMYFCASSEWLESEQFFGPGTRLTVL.

This clonotype came up many times. The chain has TRBV7-3 and TRBJ2-5; weak D call: TRBD2 (7 bases). The CDR3 runs 16 residues. Germline V CDR1 and CDR2: SGHTA, FQGTGA. Trimming removed 1 base at V and 5 bases at J, with 17 bases between. CDR3 amino acids: CASSLNGGAGRETQYF. In nucleotides, the CDR3 is TGTGCCAGCAGCTTAAATGGGGGGGCAGGGCGTGAGACCCAGTACTTC.

The chain has TRBV12-3 or TRBV12-4 and TRBJ2-1; the match to TRBD1 covers 8 bases. The CDR3 runs to 13 residues. V lost 7 bases and J lost 9; bases outside the gene matches: 8. The CDR3 sequence is CASIEDRVGEQFF. The CDR3 nucleotides are TGTGCCAGCATTGAGGACAGGGTTGGTGAGCAGTTCTTC.

There are a few counts of this clonotype. The chain joins TRBV6-2 or TRBV6-3 to TRBJ1-1; unclear D gene. The CDR3 has 16 amino acids. Trimming pared 6 bases from V and 0 bases from J, leaving 17 bases between. CDR1 and CDR2 (germline): MNHEY, SVGEGT. The CDR3 sequence is CASRDPPGSMNTEAFF. The CDR3 DNA reads TGTGCCAGCAGGGATCCTCCCGGGAGCATGAACACTGAAGCTTTCTTT.

This clonotype showed up just once. An end of the junction does not agree with germline; a read error may underlie this. This rearrangement joins TRBV28 to TRBJ1-1, with a tentative D call TRBD1 (6 bases). Germline CDR1 is MDHEN and CDR2 is SYDVKM. CDR3 length equals 14 residues. CDR3 coding DNA: TGTGTCAGCAGCACAGGGTTGACTAAAGGGGGAGCTTTCTTT. This sequence encodes CVSSTGLTKGGAFF.

The rearrangement uses TRBV28 and TRBJ2-7; TRBD2 is a possible D gene (6 bases). V was clipped by 6 bases and J by 6 bases, with 12 bases between them. This CDR3 contains 12 residues. Germline V gives CDR1 MDHEN, CDR2 SYDVKM. This CDR3 reads CASRDLGGEQYF. The DNA for the CDR3 is TGTGCCAGCAGGGATTTGGGAGGCGAGCAGTACTTC.